The 8 T cell receptor beta chains presented below share a single source sample, sequenced in a study of a mutant IDH1 vaccine in newly diagnosed glioma. No antigen is known for these receptors. This table comes from immunoSEQ multiplex PCR, and its TCRdb copy is limited to in-frame clones, with some not included. The sample consists of tens of thousands of clones, 86% of them appearing once. Documented time point: week 35, safety follow-up. Each dose delivered 300 ug of mutant IDH1 20-mer peptide subcutaneously with imiquimod. Specimen: PBMCs, collected from a glioma patient whose treatment included an IDH1 peptide vaccine. Receptor source: a man aged 35 to 55 with glioma.

The chain links TRBV7-9 to TRBJ1-1; no clear D gene. Germline loops: CDR1 SEHNR, CDR2 FQNEAQ (reference sequence). The CDR3 is 13 amino acids. Trimming removed 3 bases from V and 1 base from J, with 6 bases in between. CDR3 in amino acids: CASSFDPNTEAFF. The DNA for the CDR3 is TGTGCCAGCAGCTTTGACCCGAACACTGAAGCTTTCTTT.

The rearrangement uses TRBV29-1 and TRBJ1-1; TRBD1 aligns across 7 bases. J was trimmed by 5 bases and V by 2 bases; bases with no gene match: 5. The germline V gene has CDR1 SQVTM and CDR2 ANQGSEA. This CDR3 region has 13 residues. This chain's CDR3 is CSVEKGARTEAFF. The DNA for the CDR3 is TGCAGCGTTGAAAAGGGGGCAAGGACTGAAGCTTTCTTT.

V is TRBV7-9 and J is TRBJ1-1; 7 bases map to TRBD1. The J segment lost 5 bases and the V segment lost 2 bases, leaving 5 bases of the junction unmatched. This CDR3 contains 14 residues. The germline V gene encodes CDR1 SEHNR and CDR2 FQNEAQ (reference sequence). The CDR3, as DNA: TGTGCCAGCAGCTTATCAGGGGGGTATACTGAAGCTTTCTTT. The encoded protein is CASSLSGGYTEAFF.

J is TRBJ2-5 and V is TRBV19, with D possibly matching TRBD1 (8 bases). The CDR3 has 13 residues. V was clipped by 5 bases and J by 5 bases, with 12 bases between them. Germline V gene data show CDR1 as LNHDA and CDR2 as SQIVND (reference sequence). The CDR3 coding sequence is TGTGCCAGTAGTGACAGGGGAGGGGAGACCCAGTACTTC. Its protein product is CASSDRGGETQYF.

This clone was found a few times. CDR3 in amino acids: CASPRMNTEAFF. The CDR3 coding sequence is TGTGCCAGTCCCCGTATGAACACTGAAGCTTTCTTT. J is TRBJ1-1 and V is TRBV2; D unresolved. This CDR3 has 12 amino acids. Trimming shortened V by 9 bases and J by 0 bases, and 8 bases separated the two germline ends. CDR1 and CDR2 from the germline V gene are SNHLY and FYNNEI.

The J gene is TRBJ2-1, the V gene TRBV5-1, with D unclear. This CDR3 has 13 residues. Germline-derived CDR1 and CDR2 are SGHRS and YFSETQ. Trimming took off 4 bases at V and 7 bases at J, with 12 bases between the two ends. The CDR3 DNA follows: TGCGCCAGCAGCCCAGAGTGGGCAAATGAGCAGTTCTTC. Encoded protein: CASSPEWANEQFF.

The genes are TRBV19 and TRBJ2-7; 8 bases map to TRBD1. Germline V CDR1 and CDR2: LNHDA, SQIVND (reference sequence). This CDR3 is built from 12 residues. The trim removed 6 bases at V and 4 bases at J, leaving 2 bases unmatched. CDR3 sequence: CASRQGAYEQYF. CDR3 nucleotides: TGTGCCAGTAGGCAGGGGGCTTACGAGCAGTACTTC.

The chain's CDR3 is CASSLVSGRDQPQHF. The CDR3 nucleotides read TGTGCCAGCAGCTTAGTCTCAGGGAGGGATCAGCCCCAGCATTTT. V and J are TRBV7-2 and TRBJ1-5; a possible D gene is TRBD1 (5 bases). V lost 1 base, J lost 5 bases, and 12 bases lay in between. The CDR3 runs to 15 residues. Germline assignment: CDR1 SGHTA and CDR2 FQGNSA.